This T cell receptor beta chain was identified during a study of blood T cell repertoires in COVID-19. Study details: The cDNA or gDNA used as material had been derived from T cells, B-cell-depleted T cells, or PBMCs.

Each participant's cohort was designated according to participant-reported clinical history. Per the original data handling: Reference gene primer amplification yielded estimated nucleated cell counts. The data were produced by immunoSEQ multiplex PCR, yet TCRdb's version contains in-frame clones alone and is incomplete. The DNA gave D and trimming, while V, J and clone size come from that table. The sample consists of approximately 270,000 clones, about nine tenths of them appearing once. With 10 bases removed from V and 6 bases from J, the gap between germline ends came to 17 bases. Germline CDR1 is LNHDA and CDR2 is SQIVND (reference sequence). The CDR3 covers 13 residues.

V gene TRBV19 combines with J gene TRBJ2-3, with D maybe TRBD1 (6 bases). Sequenced input: PBMCs or T cells enriched from blood (not recorded which). The sequence came from a woman aged 30 to 39 with acute COVID-19. The CDR3 loop is CATQTGIGDTQYF. The CDR3 coding sequence is TGTGCCACCCAAACAGGGATAGGGGATACGCAGTATTTT. Variable domain in full (rest from reference TRBV19 and TRBJ2-3): DGGITQSPKYLFRKEGQNVTLSCEQNLNHDAMYWYRQDPGQGLRLIYYSQIVNDFQKGDIAEGYSVSREKKESFPLTVTSAQKNPTAFYLCATQTGIGDTQYFGPGTRLTVL.